Listed below are T cell receptor beta chains from one sample, sequenced in a study of blood T cell repertoires in COVID-19. Libraries were prepared by immunoSEQ multiplex PCR; TCRdb keeps only in-frame clonotypes and omits some of them. Of approximately 99,000 clones in the sample, over 80% were seen once. What was sequenced was peripheral blood. The source is a woman in her 70s with acute or convalescent COVID-19. Each CDR3 is given with its conserved first and last residue. D genes are given only for firm matches. The size field is filled for only some rows; it gives once, few, many or a size class.

d_call: -
v_call: TRBV5-1
clone_size: many
j_call: TRBJ1-1
cdr3_nt: TGCGCCAGCAGCTTGGGCTCAGGGCTTATGAACACTGAAGCTTTCTTT
cdr3_aa: CASSLGSGLMNTEAFF

d_call: -
v_call: TRBV6-1
clone_size: -
j_call: TRBJ2-5
cdr3_nt: TGTGCCAGCATGAAAGAGCGTTTTAGAGGGGAGACCCAGTACTTC
cdr3_aa: CASMKERFRGETQYF

d_call: -
v_call: TRBV28
clone_size: -
j_call: TRBJ2-3
cdr3_nt: TGTGCCAGCAGGGACGGGGGTTTGACAGATACGCAGTATTTT
cdr3_aa: CASRDGGLTDTQYF

d_call: TRBD1
v_call: TRBV19
clone_size: -
j_call: TRBJ1-5
cdr3_nt: TGTGCCAGTAGTACCGGATTGGGGACAGGGGGCAGCAATCAGCCCCAGCATTTT
cdr3_aa: CASSTGLGTGGSNQPQHF

d_call: -
v_call: TRBV19
clone_size: -
j_call: TRBJ1-6
cdr3_nt: TGTGCCAGTAGTTCCCGGACTGGGCAAAGTAATTCACCCCTCCACTTT
cdr3_aa: CASSSRTGQSNSPLHF

d_call: -
v_call: TRBV9
clone_size: -
j_call: TRBJ1-2
cdr3_nt: TGTGCCAGCAGCGTAGCTACTGGGGCGTCGTCCTATGGCTACACCTTC
cdr3_aa: CASSVATGASSYGYTF

d_call: TRBD2
v_call: TRBV6-5
clone_size: -
j_call: TRBJ2-2
cdr3_nt: TGTGCCAGCAGTCGGGGGGTTAAAGACCGGGAGCTGTTTTTT
cdr3_aa: CASSRGVKDRELFF

d_call: TRBD1
v_call: TRBV5-1
clone_size: -
j_call: TRBJ1-2
cdr3_nt: TGCGCCAGCAGCCCGGACAGGAACTATGGCTACACCTTC
cdr3_aa: CASSPDRNYGYTF

d_call: -
v_call: TRBV5-1
clone_size: few
j_call: TRBJ2-1
cdr3_nt: TGCGCCAGCAGCTTGGTCCCGGGGTCTAATGAGCAGTTCTTC
cdr3_aa: CASSLVPGSNEQFF

d_call: -
v_call: TRBV24-1
clone_size: -
j_call: TRBJ2-1
cdr3_nt: TGTGCCACCAGTGCCCCTCGGGTGGCGGGGCAAAACAATGAGCAGTTCTTC
cdr3_aa: CATSAPRVAGQNNEQFF

d_call: TRBD1
v_call: TRBV5-6
clone_size: -
j_call: TRBJ1-2
cdr3_nt: TGTGCCAGCAGCGATGGGACAGACCTCTATGGCTACACCTTC
cdr3_aa: CASSDGTDLYGYTF

d_call: TRBD1
v_call: TRBV28
clone_size: -
j_call: TRBJ2-4
cdr3_nt: TGTGCCAGCAGTTGGACAGGGGGGGCTGTCATTCAGTACTTC
cdr3_aa: CASSWTGGAVIQYF

d_call: TRBD2
v_call: TRBV4-2
clone_size: -
j_call: TRBJ2-1
cdr3_nt: TGTGCCAGCAGCCAAGAAGCAGCGGGGGGGCTCGGTGAGCAGTTCTTC
cdr3_aa: CASSQEAAGGLGEQFF

d_call: -
v_call: TRBV21-1
clone_size: -
j_call: TRBJ1-5
cdr3_nt: TGTGCCAGCAGCAAGCCAGATCAGCCCCAGCATTTT
cdr3_aa: CASSKPDQPQHF

d_call: -
v_call: TRBV19
clone_size: -
j_call: TRBJ1-1
cdr3_nt: TGTGCCAGTAGTGTCACAGGGAGCACTGAAGCTTTCTTT
cdr3_aa: CASSVTGSTEAFF

d_call: TRBD1
v_call: TRBV6-5
clone_size: -
j_call: TRBJ2-5
cdr3_nt: TGTGCCAGCAGTAGGGGGCAAGGTACCCAAGAGACCCAGTACTTC
cdr3_aa: CASSRGQGTQETQYF

d_call: -
v_call: TRBV27
clone_size: -
j_call: TRBJ1-6
cdr3_nt: TGTGCCAGCAGTTATCCTGAAATCGGTTCACCCCTCCACTTT
cdr3_aa: CASSYPEIGSPLHF

d_call: TRBD1
v_call: TRBV5-8
clone_size: -
j_call: TRBJ1-2
cdr3_nt: TGTGCCAGCGGACTCGACAGGGGGGGAGGCTACACCTTC
cdr3_aa: CASGLDRGGGYTF

d_call: TRBD2
v_call: TRBV9
clone_size: -
j_call: TRBJ2-7
cdr3_nt: TGTGCCAGCAGCCATTCGGGGGGAGAATACGAGCAGTACTTC
cdr3_aa: CASSHSGGEYEQYF

d_call: -
v_call: TRBV28
clone_size: few
j_call: TRBJ1-5
cdr3_nt: TGTGCCAGCAGTTTGGGGAGTAAACAGCCCCAGCATTTT
cdr3_aa: CASSLGSKQPQHF

d_call: -
v_call: TRBV7-6
clone_size: -
j_call: TRBJ1-4
cdr3_nt: TGTGCCAGCAGCTTAGGCCCCCAACATAATGAAAAACTGTTTTTT
cdr3_aa: CASSLGPQHNEKLFF

d_call: -
v_call: TRBV6-2/TRBV6-3
clone_size: -
j_call: TRBJ2-7
cdr3_nt: TGTGCCAGCAGTCGAGCGGGCAGCGAGCAGTACTTC
cdr3_aa: CASSRAGSEQYF

d_call: -
v_call: TRBV21-1
clone_size: -
j_call: TRBJ1-5
cdr3_nt: TGTGCCAGCAGCAGGTTCGGCAGGGGAAGGAGTCAGCCCCAGCATTTT
cdr3_aa: CASSRFGRGRSQPQHF

d_call: -
v_call: TRBV5-6
clone_size: once
j_call: TRBJ2-4
cdr3_nt: TGTGCCAGCAGCTGGCGTCGGGACTTCAAAAACATTCAGTACTTC
cdr3_aa: CASSWRRDFKNIQYF

d_call: -
v_call: TRBV6-4
clone_size: -
j_call: TRBJ2-2
cdr3_nt: TGTGCCAGCAGTGGGAGAGGCACCGGGGAGCTGTTTTTT
cdr3_aa: CASSGRGTGELFF

d_call: -
v_call: TRBV21-1
clone_size: -
j_call: TRBJ2-5
cdr3_nt: TGTGCCAGCAGCAAAGGCGCCGGAGGAGCGGTACAAGAGACCCAGTACTTC
cdr3_aa: CASSKGAGGAVQETQYF

d_call: -
v_call: TRBV28
clone_size: once
j_call: TRBJ1-4
cdr3_nt: TGTGCCAGCAGTTTAGGGGGCCCAGGGAATGAAAAACTGTTTTTT
cdr3_aa: CASSLGGPGNEKLFF

d_call: -
v_call: TRBV19
clone_size: -
j_call: TRBJ1-5
cdr3_nt: TGTGCCAGTAGTATCAGGACAGCTTATAGCAATCAGCCCCAGCATTTT
cdr3_aa: CASSIRTAYSNQPQHF

d_call: -
v_call: TRBV2
clone_size: -
j_call: TRBJ2-1
cdr3_nt: TGTGCCAGCAGCCCTGAGCCAGGGGAGCAGTTCTTC
cdr3_aa: CASSPEPGEQFF

d_call: -
v_call: TRBV9
clone_size: once
j_call: TRBJ1-2
cdr3_nt: TGTGCCAGCAGCGTAGAACGGGACAAGAGGGTGCCAAGATATGGCTACACCTTC
cdr3_aa: CASSVERDKRVPRYGYTF

d_call: -
v_call: TRBV28
clone_size: -
j_call: TRBJ1-2
cdr3_nt: TGTGCCAGCAGTGGATCGGGGAGGATCTATGGCTACACCTTC
cdr3_aa: CASSGSGRIYGYTF

d_call: -
v_call: TRBV29-1
clone_size: -
j_call: TRBJ2-1
cdr3_nt: TGCAGCGTTGAAGATCGCTTAGTCTATGAGCAGTTCTTC
cdr3_aa: CSVEDRLVYEQFF

d_call: TRBD1
v_call: TRBV10-3
clone_size: -
j_call: TRBJ1-1
cdr3_nt: TGTGCCATCAGGACAGGGGATATGAACACTGAAGCTTTCTTT
cdr3_aa: CAIRTGDMNTEAFF

d_call: TRBD2
v_call: TRBV28
clone_size: -
j_call: TRBJ2-2
cdr3_nt: TGTGCCAGCAGTAGCGGACTAGGGAGGGGCACCGGGGAGCTGTTTTTT
cdr3_aa: CASSSGLGRGTGELFF

d_call: TRBD2
v_call: TRBV7-3
clone_size: once
j_call: TRBJ2-1
cdr3_nt: TGTGCCAGCAGCTTGGGACTAGCGGACAATGAGCAGTTCTTC
cdr3_aa: CASSLGLADNEQFF

d_call: TRBD1
v_call: TRBV27
clone_size: -
j_call: TRBJ2-7
cdr3_nt: TGTGCCAGCAGTTTCGACAGGGATTCCTACGAGCAGTACTTC
cdr3_aa: CASSFDRDSYEQYF

d_call: -
v_call: TRBV3-1/TRBV3-2
clone_size: -
j_call: TRBJ2-3
cdr3_nt: TGTGCCAGCAGCCGATCCGACGTTGCAGGGTCTCAGTATTTT
cdr3_aa: CASSRSDVAGSQYF

d_call: -
v_call: TRBV19
clone_size: -
j_call: TRBJ2-1
cdr3_nt: TGTGCCAGTAGTAATGGCGGACAATCGGGTGAGCAGTTCTTC
cdr3_aa: CASSNGGQSGEQFF

d_call: -
v_call: TRBV7-6
clone_size: -
j_call: TRBJ2-3
cdr3_nt: TGTGCCAGCAGCTTATCCGACTACACAGATACGCAGTATTTT
cdr3_aa: CASSLSDYTDTQYF

d_call: -
v_call: TRBV30
clone_size: -
j_call: TRBJ1-4
cdr3_nt: TGTGCCTGGGGCTCGCGAGAAAAACTGTTTTTT
cdr3_aa: CAWGSREKLFF

d_call: TRBD2
v_call: TRBV10-2
clone_size: few
j_call: TRBJ2-1
cdr3_nt: TGCGCCAGCAGTATAACCGGGACTAGCGGGGCCTTCTTC
cdr3_aa: CASSITGTSGAFF

d_call: TRBD1
v_call: TRBV2
clone_size: -
j_call: TRBJ2-7
cdr3_nt: TGTGCCAGCACTGAAGGGACAGGGCAAGTCGAGCAGTACTTC
cdr3_aa: CASTEGTGQVEQYF

d_call: TRBD1
v_call: TRBV7-3
clone_size: -
j_call: TRBJ1-2
cdr3_nt: TGTGCCAGCAGCCAGGGGGGTTTTGGTGGCTACACCTTC
cdr3_aa: CASSQGGFGGYTF

d_call: -
v_call: TRBV5-1
clone_size: once
j_call: TRBJ2-3
cdr3_nt: TGCGCCAGTCGGTTAATTCCTAGCACAGATACGCAGTATTTT
cdr3_aa: CASRLIPSTDTQYF

d_call: -
v_call: TRBV7-2
clone_size: -
j_call: TRBJ2-2
cdr3_nt: TGTGCCAGCAGCTTAGCCGTGCAGGCGTCTCCGACCGGGGAGCTGTTTTTT
cdr3_aa: CASSLAVQASPTGELFF

d_call: TRBD2
v_call: TRBV3-1/TRBV3-2
clone_size: -
j_call: TRBJ2-7
cdr3_nt: TGTGCCAGCAGCTTTCGGACTAGCGGGAGGGCCTACGAGCAGTACTTC
cdr3_aa: CASSFRTSGRAYEQYF